What follows are 10 T cell receptor beta chains derived from one specimen sequenced in a study of CXCR3-negative and CXCR3-positive naive CD8 T cells. TRB cDNA libraries were made by UMI-labeled 5' RACE. From its re-call of the 5' RACE reads, TCRdb lists each CDR3 protein once, without DNA. The sample holds around 80,000 distinct CDR3 sequences. Study conclusions and caveats: Hydrophobicity was higher for TRB CDR3s found in CXCR3-positive naive cells than in CXCR3-negative naive cells.

Antigens for these TCRs are unknown. Sequencing input: naive CXCR3+ CD8+ T cells from blood. Subset in this sample: CD45RO-CCR7+CD27+CD95- naive CD8+ T cells expressing CXCR3 (TNR3+). Receptor source: a human donor in good health. Some clones in this sample may be carry-over from other donors' samples.

The CDR3 reads CASSYGGGPEAGELFF. J is TRBJ2-2 and V is TRBV6-5; TCRdb selects TRBD1, and the lack of DNA leaves this call unchecked. CDR1 is MNHEY, CDR2 SVGAGI, per germline. This CDR3 has 16 amino acids.

This chain joins TRBV7-9 and TRBJ1-6; TCRdb selects TRBD1, and the lack of DNA leaves this call unchecked. CDR3 size: 16 residues. Germline CDR1 reads SEHNR; CDR2 reads FQNEAQ (reference sequence). The CDR3: CASSLSTGHHNSPLHF.

This chain uses TRBV28 with TRBJ2-1. This CDR3 comprises 11 residues. The germline gives CDR1 MDHEN, CDR2 SYDVKM. Here the CDR3 reads CASNRYNEQFF.

The genes are TRBV27 and TRBJ1-3. The germline V gene has CDR1 MNHEY and CDR2 SMNVEV (reference sequence). The CDR3 covers 13 residues. The CDR3 protein is CASSFSSGNTIYF.

V is TRBV28 and J is TRBJ2-7; TCRdb's D gene call, TRBD2, goes unchecked for lack of DNA. Germline-derived CDR1 and CDR2 are MDHEN and SYDVKM. CDR3 size: 16 residues. The CDR3 protein is CASSFRFRAEAYEQYF.

V and J are TRBV4-1 and TRBJ2-1; TCRdb designates TRBD2, a call that cannot be tested without DNA. From germline, CDR1 is MGHRA and CDR2 YSYEKL. There are 14 residues in the CDR3. CDR3 in amino acids: CASSHSGIYNEQFF.

This rearrangement joins TRBV20-1 to TRBJ2-1; the TCRdb D gene call, TRBD1, has no DNA to confirm it. This CDR3 comprises 16 residues. Per germline, CDR1 DFQATT and CDR2 SNEGSKA (reference sequence). The CDR3 protein is CSARDGGDRGYNEQFF.

J is TRBJ2-6 and V is TRBV15. From germline, CDR1 is LNHNV and CDR2 YYDKDF (reference sequence). CDR3 length equals 15 residues. CDR3: CATSLLVAGANVLTF.

V gene TRBV20-1 combines with J gene TRBJ1-1; TCRdb gives TRBD1 as the D gene, but with no DNA this cannot be confirmed. CDR3 length equals 16 residues. Germline loops: CDR1 DFQATT, CDR2 SNEGSKA (reference sequence). This CDR3 reads CSARALITPRGTEAFF.

This chain connects TRBV5-4 to TRBJ1-2. The CDR3 totals 15 residues. Germline loops: CDR1 SGHNT, CDR2 YYREEE (reference sequence). The CDR3 region is CASSPDFSISHGYTF.